The source of this T cell receptor (beta chain) is a study of vaccination effects on CD4 cells after COVID-19. The study's findings and limits: The vaccine-induced clones of healthy vaccinees included only 1 of 255 that cross-reacted with common cold coronaviruses. Late post-vaccination samples showed marked contraction of infection- and vaccine-induced clones.

Viral peptide pools were used in the ViraFEST assay to expand antigen-specific CD4+ T cells, and sequencing came afterward. Cultured cells yielded isolated CD4+ T cells after 10 days. All vaccine recipients tested negative for nucleocapsid antibodies and had never contracted SARS-CoV-2 infection. Cultures used under 2.5 million PBMC per well, 7.5 to 10 IU/ml IL-2 and roughly 10 ug/ml peptides. Days 3 and 7 saw half the medium replaced with IL-2 medium. On this clone: Its antigen is not identified.

The table came from immunoSEQ multiplex PCR; TCRdb's copy has only in-frame clones and leaves some out. The table has roughly 35,000 clones, about 70% seen once. This CDR3 is 14 amino acids long. V was cut by 5 bases and J by 6 bases, with 14 bases left in between. Germline CDR1 and CDR2: MNHEY and SMNVEV (reference sequence). Sequenced here: CD4+ T cells from PBMCs cultured with HCoV-OC43 spike peptides, sampled before COVID-19 vaccination. Subset denoted: HCoV-OC43 spike overlapping peptide pool stimulation. The TCR originated in a human donor who received a COVID-19 vaccine. V usage is TRBV27 and J usage is TRBJ1-5; a weak D match, TRBD1 (5 bases). CDR3 in amino acids: CASSAWGGSQPQHF. In DNA form, the CDR3 reads TGTGCCAGCAGTGCCTGGGGGGGGAGTCAGCCCCAGCATTTT.